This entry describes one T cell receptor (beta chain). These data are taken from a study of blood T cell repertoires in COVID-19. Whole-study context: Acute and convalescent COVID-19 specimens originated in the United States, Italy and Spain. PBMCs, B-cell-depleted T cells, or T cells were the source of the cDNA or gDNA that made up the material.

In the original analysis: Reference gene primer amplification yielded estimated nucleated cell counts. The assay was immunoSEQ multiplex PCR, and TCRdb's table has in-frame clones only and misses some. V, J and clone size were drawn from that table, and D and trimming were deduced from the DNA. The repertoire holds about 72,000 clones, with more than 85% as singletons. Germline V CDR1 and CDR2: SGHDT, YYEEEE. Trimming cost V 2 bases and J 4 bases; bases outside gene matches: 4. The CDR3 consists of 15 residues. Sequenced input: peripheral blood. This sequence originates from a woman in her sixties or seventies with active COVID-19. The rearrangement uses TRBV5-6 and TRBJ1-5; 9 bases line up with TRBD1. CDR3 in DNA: TGTGCCAGCAGCTTCAGACAGGGGGTAAATCAGCCCCAGCATTTT. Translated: CASSFRQGVNQPQHF.